Listed below are T cell receptor beta chains from one sample, sequenced in a study of PD-L1 blockade in urothelial cancer. Produced via immunoSEQ multiplex PCR; TCRdb's table is partial and in-frame only. The data contain approximately 38,000 clones, approximately 90% of them seen just once; the ten biggest clones take up about 1.9%. Sequencing used PBMCs, obtained around atezolizumab (anti-PD-L1) treatment. These receptors all stem from a man aged 55 to 70 with urothelial cancer. Both conserved end residues are part of each CDR3. The D gene is left open where the match is weak. Clone size appears in some rows only: once, few, many, or a class for an expanded clone.

D: TRBD1
V: TRBV10-1
size: once
J: TRBJ2-1
length: 14
DNA: TGCGCCAGCTCGACAGGGGGAACTCGGAATGAGCAGTTCTTC
CDR3: CASSTGGTRNEQFF

D: TRBD2
V: TRBV27
size: -
J: TRBJ2-7
length: 16
DNA: TGTGCCAGCAGTCAAGGGACTAGCGGGAGGGCCGGAGAGCAGTACTTC
CDR3: CASSQGTSGRAGEQYF

D: TRBD2
V: TRBV11-2
size: -
J: TRBJ2-3
length: 18
DNA: TGTGCCAGCAGCTTCCCTAGCGGGGGGGCCCTTCGCACAGATACGCAGTATTTT
CDR3: CASSFPSGGALRTDTQYF

D: -
V: TRBV5-1
size: few
J: TRBJ1-2
length: 15
DNA: TGCGCCAGCAGCTTAGAGACGGGGTTAGCCTATGGCTACACCTTC
CDR3: CASSLETGLAYGYTF

D: -
V: TRBV6-5
size: -
J: TRBJ1-1
length: 15
DNA: TGTGCCAGCAGTTACTCGTACAGGGCGGGCACTGAAGCTTTCTTT
CDR3: CASSYSYRAGTEAFF

D: -
V: TRBV7-9
size: -
J: TRBJ1-1
length: 15
DNA: TGTGCCAGCAGCTTAGAGGGTGGGAGCTTCACTGAAGCTTTCTTT
CDR3: CASSLEGGSFTEAFF

D: -
V: TRBV18
size: once
J: TRBJ1-2
length: 15
DNA: TGTGCCAGCTCGCGGGGGGGCAGTGCTAACTATGGCTACACCTTC
CDR3: CASSRGGSANYGYTF

D: -
V: TRBV4-1
size: -
J: TRBJ2-7
length: 14
DNA: TGCGCCAGCAGCCAAGATCCCCCAGGCTACGAGCAGTACTTC
CDR3: CASSQDPPGYEQYF

D: TRBD1
V: TRBV6-1
size: -
J: TRBJ2-7
length: 16
DNA: TGTGCCAGCAGTGAGGGACAGGGGTTTATCTCCTACGAGCAGTACTTC
CDR3: CASSEGQGFISYEQYF

D: -
V: TRBV6-5
size: -
J: TRBJ2-2
length: 15
DNA: TGTGCCAGCAGTAATACAGGGTATGGCACCGGGGAGCTGTTTTTT
CDR3: CASSNTGYGTGELFF

D: -
V: TRBV19
size: -
J: TRBJ1-1
length: 15
DNA: TGTGCCAGTAATCTATTGACCGGGGGGAGGACTGAAGCTTTCTTT
CDR3: CASNLLTGGRTEAFF

D: -
V: TRBV5-5
size: -
J: TRBJ1-2
length: 14
DNA: TGTGCCAGCAGCTTGGCCCCCGGTCACTATGGCTACACCTTC
CDR3: CASSLAPGHYGYTF

D: TRBD1
V: TRBV9
size: -
J: TRBJ2-1
length: 16
DNA: TGTGCCAGCAGCGTAGGCGGGACAGGCTCCTACAATGAGCAGTTCTTC
CDR3: CASSVGGTGSYNEQFF

D: -
V: TRBV11-1
size: -
J: TRBJ1-1
length: 15
DNA: TGTGCCAGCAGCTTAGGGGGAACAGGGTGGACTGAAGCTTTCTTT
CDR3: CASSLGGTGWTEAFF

D: TRBD2
V: TRBV5-1
size: -
J: TRBJ2-5
length: 15
DNA: TGCGCCAGCAGCCCGACTAGCGGGCACCAAGAGACCCAGTACTTC
CDR3: CASSPTSGHQETQYF

D: TRBD1
V: TRBV9
size: -
J: TRBJ1-2
length: 13
DNA: TGTGCCAGCAGCGGAGGCAGGGAGGCAGGGGGCACCTTC
CDR3: CASSGGREAGGTF

D: TRBD2
V: TRBV5-1
size: -
J: TRBJ2-3
length: 17
DNA: TGCGCCAGCAGCTTGGGTTTAGCGGGAGACCCCGAGGATACGCAGTATTTT
CDR3: CASSLGLAGDPEDTQYF

D: TRBD2
V: TRBV28
size: -
J: TRBJ2-3
length: 17
DNA: TGTGCCAGCACCCCCCACCTAATCAGCGGGGGGTCAGATACGCAGTATTTT
CDR3: CASTPHLISGGSDTQYF

D: -
V: TRBV18
size: once
J: TRBJ1-3
length: 15
DNA: TGTGCCAGCTCATCGGACAGCCTCTCTGGAAACACCATATATTTT
CDR3: CASSSDSLSGNTIYF

D: -
V: TRBV18
size: -
J: TRBJ1-1
length: 13
DNA: TGTGCCAGCTCAACGACAAAGGACAGTGAAGCTTTCTTT
CDR3: CASSTTKDSEAFF

D: -
V: TRBV29-1
size: -
J: TRBJ1-2
length: 12
DNA: TGCAGCGTCCGGGACTCGATATATGGCTACACCTTC
CDR3: CSVRDSIYGYTF

D: TRBD1
V: TRBV5-5
size: -
J: TRBJ2-2
length: 19
DNA: TGTGCCAGCAGCTTGACCGGGACAGGGGCCCCAGGTGTGTCCGGGGAGCTGTTTTTT
CDR3: CASSLTGTGAPGVSGELFF

D: TRBD2
V: TRBV5-1
size: -
J: TRBJ2-3
length: 17
DNA: TGCGCCAGCAGCTTGATTCTGTCCGCGGGAGGGCGTGATACGCAGTATTTT
CDR3: CASSLILSAGGRDTQYF

D: -
V: TRBV13
size: few
J: TRBJ2-2
length: 15
DNA: TGTGCCAGCAGCCCCCGGGACTTTAACACCGGGGAGCTGTTTTTT
CDR3: CASSPRDFNTGELFF

D: TRBD1
V: TRBV2
size: -
J: TRBJ2-6
length: 20
DNA: TGTGCCAGCAGTGACCCCTGGGAACAGGGGGCGGAATCTGGGGCCAACGTCCTGACTTTC
CDR3: CASSDPWEQGAESGANVLTF

D: -
V: TRBV9
size: few
J: TRBJ2-5
length: 14
DNA: TGTGCCAGCAGCGAGCCAGACTCGGCGGAGACCCAGTACTTC
CDR3: CASSEPDSAETQYF

D: TRBD2
V: TRBV15
size: -
J: TRBJ2-1
length: 17
DNA: TGTGCCACCAGCAGAGAAGGGACTAGCGGGAGTTGGAATGAGCAGTTCTTC
CDR3: CATSREGTSGSWNEQFF

D: -
V: TRBV7-2
size: -
J: TRBJ2-3
length: 16
DNA: TGTGCCAGCAGCTCAACCCCCCGGAGAAGCACAGATACGCAGTATTTT
CDR3: CASSSTPRRSTDTQYF